The source of this T cell receptor beta chain is a study of blood T cell repertoires in COVID-19 (dated by TCRdb to the early 2020s). Looking at the study overall: Collaborator samples came from the United States, Italy and Spain and covered acute and convalescent phases of COVID-19. The material from the prospective study consisted of cDNA or gDNA derived from T cells, B-cell-depleted T cells, or PBMCs. Deeply sampled blood TCRbeta repertoires from subjects exposed to, actively infected with, or recovered from COVID-19 were included in the dataset. The repertoires were released in a freely available public database meant as a resource for research on the immune response to SARS-CoV-2. The samples were drawn from two sources: the first 160 participants of the ongoing ImmuneRACE study, and 1,000 to 1,500 subjects contributed by 6 global collaborators. A de-identified subject ID, COVID-19 status, age in years and sex were almost always included in the sample metadata. Where available, HLA class I and class II types were taken from metadata supplied by the sample provider and were not determined by assay-based typing. The investigation overall reported the following: The quantity of clinical and demographic metadata differed by source and by participant and was supplied without curation.

One collaborating source in Seattle enrolled patients during active infection and followed them longitudinally through the course of disease. The collaborating institutions used their own protocols to collect whole blood in K2EDTA tubes. For TCRbeta analysis, collaborators shipped samples in one of three forms: frozen whole blood, isolated PBMCs, or DNA extracted from either of those sample types. TCRbeta CDR3 regions were amplified from genomic DNA by means of the immunoSEQ Assay, a bias-controlled multiplex PCR. On the study's bioinformatics: The number of nucleated cells in each sample was estimated from the amplification of reference gene primers within the assay. To quantify the absolute abundance of each unique TCRbeta CDR3 rearrangement, sequence reads were collapsed and filtered. For each sample, productive Simpson clonality was calculated as the square root of Simpson's diversity index over productive rearrangements. TCRdb provides this immuneACCESS table in a form limited to in-frame rearrangements. Some clones are lacking; in checked studies, under half of them reflect an unresolved V gene, and why the rest are absent is not known. The D gene and trimming were derived from the DNA, and the V and J assignments and clone size from that table. The sample data list about 500,000 clones, and less than 90% of these were observed just once. 7.5% to 9.5% of the sample comes from the top ten.

Details on this clone: The target of this receptor is not known. There are no base qualities to consult, and no much larger clone falls within one base.

The germline V gene supplies CDR1 SGHRS and CDR2 YFSETQ. The V and J ends are trimmed by 3 bases and 0 bases, leaving 6 bases between them. The CDR3 goes from the cysteine to the phenylalanine over 13 residues. Of the read, only the CDR3 DNA is kept; its 39 bases are in frame from base 1. This sequence originates from a woman between 50 and 59 years old with COVID-19, enrolled during active disease. The sample comprised peripheral blood. The chain couples TRBV5-1 to TRBJ1-1; tentative D gene TRBD1, with 6 bases matching. The CDR3 amino acid sequence is: CASSWGLNTEAFF. The nucleotide sequence reads TGCGCCAGCAGCTGGGGGCTGAACACTGAAGCTTTCTTT.